These 4 T cell receptor beta chains share one sample of origin, sequenced in a study of vaccination and CD4 T cells after COVID-19. Scientists ran DNA taken from cultured CD4+ T cells through the Oncomine TCR Beta short-read assay for sequencing. TCRdb processed the PCR reads anew with MiXCR; each CDR3 protein has one entry. The repertoire has about 5,600 distinct CDR3 sequences, 35% to 50% of them found once; the top ten carry around a tenth. Treatment here: roughly 10-day PBMC culture with coronavirus spike peptide pools or control peptides (ViraFEST assay). No antigens are known for them. The sequencing sample was made of CD4+ T cells from blood, cultured in vitro. These TCRs come from a human donor who had recovered from COVID-19.

The chain employs TRBV6-1 and TRBJ2-7; D ambiguous. This CDR3 contains 12 residues. The V end was cut by 6 bases, the J end by 9 bases, with 15 bases between. Germline CDR1 MNHNS, CDR2 SASEGT. The CDR3 loop reads CASSPHGEVQYF. The CDR3 coding sequence is TGTGCCAGCAGCCCGCATGGAGAGGTGCAGTACTTC.

V is TRBV28 and J is TRBJ2-5, with a weak D call TRBD1 (7 bases). V lost 3 bases and J lost 2, with 10 bases in between. Germline values: CDR1 MDHEN, CDR2 SYDVKM. The length of the CDR3 is 14 residues. CDR3 residues: CASSLGGQQETQYF. The CDR3 DNA reads as TGTGCCAGCAGTTTGGGGGGACAGCAAGAGACCCAGTACTTC.

This clonotype was seen only once. This chain uses TRBV7-2 with TRBJ2-7; 7 bases line up with TRBD1. The CDR3 is made up of 17 amino acids. The germline V gene has CDR1 SGHTA and CDR2 FQGNSA. With 1 base clipped from V and 3 bases from J, the junction kept 12 bases outside the gene matches. The CDR3 nucleotides are TGTGCCAGCAGCTTAGGCCGTATCGGGACAGCTGGCTACGAGCAGTACTTC. Translated: CASSLGRIGTAGYEQYF. The full variable domain, in which reference TRBV7-2 and TRBJ2-7 provide the parts outside the CDR3, is GAGVSQSPSNKVTEKGKDVELRCDPISGHTALYWYRQSLGQGLEFLIYFQGNSAPDKSGLPSDRFSAERTGGSVSTLTIQRTQQEDSAVYLCASSLGRIGTAGYEQYFGPGTRLTVT.

This clonotype was seen only a few times. The chain is built from TRBV20-1 and TRBJ1-5, with 10 nucleotides matching TRBD1. Germline assignment: CDR1 DFQATT and CDR2 SNEGSKA (reference sequence). The CDR3 runs 14 residues. J lost 6 bases, V lost 3 bases, and 5 bases had no gene match. CDR3 nucleotides: TGCAGTGCTAGCCGACAGGGGGCGGGTCAGCCCCAGCATTTT. Translation: CSASRQGAGQPQHF.